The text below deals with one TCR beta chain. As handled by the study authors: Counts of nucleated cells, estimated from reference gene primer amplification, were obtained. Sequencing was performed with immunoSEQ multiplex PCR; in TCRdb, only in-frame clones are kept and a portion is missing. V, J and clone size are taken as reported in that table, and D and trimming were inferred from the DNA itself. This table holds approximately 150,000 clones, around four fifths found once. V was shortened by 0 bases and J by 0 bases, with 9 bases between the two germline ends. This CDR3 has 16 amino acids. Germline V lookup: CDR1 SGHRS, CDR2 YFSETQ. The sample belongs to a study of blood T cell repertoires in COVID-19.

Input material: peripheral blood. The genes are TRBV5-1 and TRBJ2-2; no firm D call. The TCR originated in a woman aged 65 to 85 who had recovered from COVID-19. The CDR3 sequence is CASSLAPQTNTGELFF. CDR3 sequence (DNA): TGCGCCAGCAGCTTGGCCCCGCAGACGAACACCGGGGAGCTGTTTTTT.